The table lists the clone carrying this T cell receptor (beta chain) with a few counts. Relative to the germline gene, one junction end is altered; a read error may explain this. Original handling: Amplification of reference gene primers was used by the study to estimate nucleated cell counts. Produced via immunoSEQ multiplex PCR; TCRdb's table is partial and in-frame only. D and trimming were read from the DNA, whereas the V and J calls and clone size are those reported in that table. The sample has approximately 210,000 clones, around 81% seen once. Participants spanned ages about 18 to 95 years and resided in roughly 22 US areas. Participants' reported clinical history set cohort assignment. The CDR3 is 14 residues long. The germline CDR1 and CDR2 sequences are LGHDT and YNNKEL (reference sequence). This specimen comes from a study of blood T cell repertoires in COVID-19. For the study at large: From T cells, B-cell-depleted T cells, or PBMCs came the material, which was cDNA or gDNA.

The chain joins TRBV3-1 (or the pseudogene TRBV3-2) to TRBJ1-3; 9 bases are shared with TRBD1. The sequenced sample consisted of PBMCs or T cells enriched from blood (not recorded which). The sequence was collected from a woman in her forties or fifties with acute COVID-19. The DNA of the CDR3 is TGTGCCAGCAGCCAACGAGGGATACAGGGGGCGCTTCATTTT. Translation gives CASSQRGIQGALHF.